This T cell receptor beta chain was profiled in a study of blood T cell repertoires in COVID-19. Germline V lookup: CDR1 SNHLY, CDR2 FYNNEI. The ends were cut back, 4 bases at V and 0 bases at J, with 15 bases in the middle. The CDR3 covers 16 residues. Repertoires were generated with immunoSEQ multiplex PCR, while TCRdb's copy carries only in-frame clones and drops some. In the table there are about 300,000 clones, 80% to 90% of which are singletons. The chain joins TRBV2 to TRBJ1-1; D is undetermined. The clonotype comes from a woman aged 50 to 60 with COVID-19, enrolled during active disease. The specimen sequenced was peripheral blood. The CDR3 spells CASSGEGRKMNTEAFF. The DNA of the CDR3 is TGTGCCAGCAGTGGTGAAGGGAGGAAAATGAACACTGAAGCTTTCTTT.